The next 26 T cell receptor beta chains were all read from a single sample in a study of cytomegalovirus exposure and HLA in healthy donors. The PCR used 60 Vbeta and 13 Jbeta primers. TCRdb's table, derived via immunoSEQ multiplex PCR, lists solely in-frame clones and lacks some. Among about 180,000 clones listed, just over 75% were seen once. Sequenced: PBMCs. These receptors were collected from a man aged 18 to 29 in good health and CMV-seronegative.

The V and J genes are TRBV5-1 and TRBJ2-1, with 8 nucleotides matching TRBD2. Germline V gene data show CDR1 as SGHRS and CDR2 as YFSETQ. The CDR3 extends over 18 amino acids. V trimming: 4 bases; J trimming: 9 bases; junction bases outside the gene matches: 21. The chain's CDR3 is CASSRSAGLATGEGEQFF. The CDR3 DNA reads TGCGCCAGCAGCCGATCCGCCGGACTAGCCACGGGGGAGGGTGAGCAGTTCTTC.

CDR3 sequence: CASSHGPSGYLNEQFF. The CDR3, as DNA: TGCGCCAGCAGCCATGGGCCTAGCGGGTACTTGAATGAGCAGTTCTTC. The chain employs TRBV4-1 and TRBJ2-1; 8 bases are a match to TRBD2. CDR1 and CDR2 (germline): MGHRA, YSYEKL. This CDR3 comprises 16 residues. Trimming took 3 bases from V and 7 from J; bases not matched to a gene: 11.

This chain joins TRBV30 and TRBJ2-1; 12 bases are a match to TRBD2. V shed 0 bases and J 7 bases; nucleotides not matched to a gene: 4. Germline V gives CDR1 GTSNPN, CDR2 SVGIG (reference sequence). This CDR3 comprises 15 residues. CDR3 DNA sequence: TGTGCCTGGAGTGTAACTAGCGGGGGGTTAAATGAGCAGTTCTTC. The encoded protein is CAWSVTSGGLNEQFF. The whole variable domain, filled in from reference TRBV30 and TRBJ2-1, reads SQTIHQWPATLVQPVGSPLSLECTVEGTSNPNLYWYRQAAGRGLQLLFYSVGIGQISSEVPQNLSASRPQDRQFILSSKKLLLSDSGFYLCAWSVTSGGLNEQFFGPGTRLTVL.

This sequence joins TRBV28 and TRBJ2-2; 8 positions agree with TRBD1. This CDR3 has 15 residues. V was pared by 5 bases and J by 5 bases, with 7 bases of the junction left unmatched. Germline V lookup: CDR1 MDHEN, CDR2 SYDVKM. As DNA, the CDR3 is TGTGCCAGCAGTCCGTGGACAGGGACGACCGGGGAGCTGTTTTTT. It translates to CASSPWTGTTGELFF.

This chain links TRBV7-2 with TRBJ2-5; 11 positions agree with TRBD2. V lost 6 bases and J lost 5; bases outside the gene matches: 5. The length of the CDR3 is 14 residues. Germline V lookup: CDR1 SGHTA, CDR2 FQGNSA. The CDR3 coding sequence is TGTGCCAGCAGTCCTAGCGGGGGGATGGAGACCCAGTACTTC. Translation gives CASSPSGGMETQYF.

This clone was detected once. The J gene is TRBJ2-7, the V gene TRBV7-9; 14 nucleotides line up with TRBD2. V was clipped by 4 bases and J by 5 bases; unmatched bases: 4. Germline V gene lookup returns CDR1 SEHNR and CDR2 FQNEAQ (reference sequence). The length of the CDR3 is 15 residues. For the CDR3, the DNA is TGTGCCAGCAGCTGGGGACTAGCGGGAGCTGACGAGCAGTACTTC. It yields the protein CASSWGLAGADEQYF. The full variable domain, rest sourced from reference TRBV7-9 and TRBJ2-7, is DTGVSQNPRHKITKRGQNVTFRCDPISEHNRLYWYRQTLGQGPEFLTYFQNEAQLEKSRLLSDRFSAERPKGSFSTLEIQRTEQGDSAMYLCASSWGLAGADEQYFGPGTRLTVT.

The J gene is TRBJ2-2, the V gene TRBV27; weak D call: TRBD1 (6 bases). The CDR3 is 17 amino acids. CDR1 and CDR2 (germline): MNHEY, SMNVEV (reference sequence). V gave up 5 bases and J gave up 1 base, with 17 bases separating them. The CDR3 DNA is TGTGCCAGCAGTAACCCTCTCCGGGACAAGAACACCGGGGAGCTGTTTTTT. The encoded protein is CASSNPLRDKNTGELFF.

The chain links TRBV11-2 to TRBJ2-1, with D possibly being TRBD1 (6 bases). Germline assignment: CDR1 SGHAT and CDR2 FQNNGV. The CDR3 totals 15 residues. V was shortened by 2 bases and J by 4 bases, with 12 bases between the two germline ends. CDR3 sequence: CASSLKTGPYNEQFF. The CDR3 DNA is TGTGCCAGCAGCTTAAAAACAGGGCCTTACAATGAGCAGTTCTTC.

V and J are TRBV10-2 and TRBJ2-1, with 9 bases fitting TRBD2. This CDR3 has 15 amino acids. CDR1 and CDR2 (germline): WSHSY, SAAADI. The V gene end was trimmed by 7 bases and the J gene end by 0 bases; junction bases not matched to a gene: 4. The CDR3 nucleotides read TGCGCCAGCACGGCGGGAGGGAGCTCCTACAATGAGCAGTTCTTC. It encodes CASTAGGSSYNEQFF.

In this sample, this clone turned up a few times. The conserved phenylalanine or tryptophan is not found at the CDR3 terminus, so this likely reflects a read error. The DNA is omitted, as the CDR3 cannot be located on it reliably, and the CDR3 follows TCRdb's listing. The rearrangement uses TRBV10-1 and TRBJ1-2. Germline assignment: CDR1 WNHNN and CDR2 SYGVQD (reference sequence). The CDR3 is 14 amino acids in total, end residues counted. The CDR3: CASSESSIRPPRVR.

CDR3 nucleotides: TGCGCCAGCAGCCAGAGGGTAACTAGCGGGGGCTCAGATACGCAGTATTTT. Residues: CASSQRVTSGGSDTQYF. This sequence joins TRBV4-3 and TRBJ2-3, with TRBD2 matching 11 bases. With V trimmed by 3 bases and J by 4 bases, 9 bases remained unmatched. The germline CDR1 and CDR2 sequences are LGHNA and YSLEER. The CDR3 is 17 amino acids.

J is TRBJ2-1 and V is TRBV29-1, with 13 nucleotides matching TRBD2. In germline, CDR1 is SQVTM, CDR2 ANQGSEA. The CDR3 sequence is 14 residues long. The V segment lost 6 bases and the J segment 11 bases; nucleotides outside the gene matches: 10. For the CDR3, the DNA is TGCAGCGTGCCCGGGACTAGCGGGGTGAGTCAGCAGTTCTTC. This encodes CSVPGTSGVSQQFF.

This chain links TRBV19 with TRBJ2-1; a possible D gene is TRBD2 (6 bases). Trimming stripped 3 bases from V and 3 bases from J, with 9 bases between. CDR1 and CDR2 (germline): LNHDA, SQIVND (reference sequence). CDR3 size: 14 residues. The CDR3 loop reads CASSIAGYYNEQFF. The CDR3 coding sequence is TGTGCCAGTAGTATCGCGGGATACTACAATGAGCAGTTCTTC.

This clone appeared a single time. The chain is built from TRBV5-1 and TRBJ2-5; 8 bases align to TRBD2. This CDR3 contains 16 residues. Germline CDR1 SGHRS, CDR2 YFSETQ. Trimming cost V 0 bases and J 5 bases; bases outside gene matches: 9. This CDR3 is CASSLGPGGGLETQYF. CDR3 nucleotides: TGCGCCAGCAGCTTGGGTCCGGGGGGGGGCCTTGAGACCCAGTACTTC.

The CDR3 DNA reads TGTGCCAGCAGCGTGGGACAGACAAATAGCAATCAGCCCCAGCATTTT. Translation gives CASSVGQTNSNQPQHF. The rearrangement links TRBV5-8 to TRBJ1-5; 7 bases agree with TRBD1. The ends lost 4 bases at V and 0 bases at J; junction bases unmatched: 7. CDR3 length: 16 residues. The germline gives CDR1 SGHTS, CDR2 YDEGEE.

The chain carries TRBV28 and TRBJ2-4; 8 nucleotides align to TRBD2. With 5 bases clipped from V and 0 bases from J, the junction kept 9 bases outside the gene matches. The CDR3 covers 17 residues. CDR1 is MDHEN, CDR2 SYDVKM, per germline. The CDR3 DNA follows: TGTGCCAGCAGTATTGCGGGGGGAAAACTAGCCAAAAACATTCAGTACTTC. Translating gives CASSIAGGKLAKNIQYF.

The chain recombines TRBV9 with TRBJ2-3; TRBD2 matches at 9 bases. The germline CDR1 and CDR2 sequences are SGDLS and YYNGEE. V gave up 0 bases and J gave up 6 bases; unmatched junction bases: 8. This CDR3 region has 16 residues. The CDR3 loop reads CASSVVSSGNLDTQYF. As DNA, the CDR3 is TGTGCCAGCAGCGTAGTTTCTAGCGGGAATTTGGATACGCAGTATTTT.

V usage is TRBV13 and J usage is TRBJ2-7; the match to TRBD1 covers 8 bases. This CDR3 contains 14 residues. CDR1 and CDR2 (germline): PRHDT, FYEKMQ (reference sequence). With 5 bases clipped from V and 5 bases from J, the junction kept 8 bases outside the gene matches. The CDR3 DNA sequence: TGTGCCAGCAGCCCCTTAGACAGGGGCCACGAGCAGTACTTC. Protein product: CASSPLDRGHEQYF.

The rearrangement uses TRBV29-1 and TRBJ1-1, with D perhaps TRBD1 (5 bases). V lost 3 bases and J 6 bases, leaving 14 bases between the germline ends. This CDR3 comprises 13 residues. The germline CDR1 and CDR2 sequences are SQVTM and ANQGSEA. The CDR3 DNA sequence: TGCAGCGTTGATCCTGGGAGGGGTTCTGAAGCTTTCTTT. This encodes CSVDPGRGSEAFF.

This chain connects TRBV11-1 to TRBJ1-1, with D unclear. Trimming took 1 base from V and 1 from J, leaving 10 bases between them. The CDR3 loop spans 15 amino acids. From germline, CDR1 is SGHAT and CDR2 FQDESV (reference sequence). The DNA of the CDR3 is TGTGCCAGCAGCTTAGTACCGGAGGGGAACACTGAAGCTTTCTTT. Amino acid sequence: CASSLVPEGNTEAFF.

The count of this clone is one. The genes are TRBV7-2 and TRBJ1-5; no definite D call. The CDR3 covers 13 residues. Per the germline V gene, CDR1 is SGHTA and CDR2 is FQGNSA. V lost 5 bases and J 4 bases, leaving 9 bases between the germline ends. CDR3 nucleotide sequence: TGTGCCAGCAGCCAACACCCGAATCAGCCCCAGCATTTT. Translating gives CASSQHPNQPQHF.

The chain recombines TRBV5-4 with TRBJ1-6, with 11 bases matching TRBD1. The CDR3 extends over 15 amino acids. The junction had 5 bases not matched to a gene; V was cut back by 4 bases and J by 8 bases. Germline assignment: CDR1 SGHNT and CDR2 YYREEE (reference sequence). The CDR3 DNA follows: TGTGCCAGCAGCGTCTCGGGACAGGGGGATTCACCCCTCCACTTT. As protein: CASSVSGQGDSPLHF.

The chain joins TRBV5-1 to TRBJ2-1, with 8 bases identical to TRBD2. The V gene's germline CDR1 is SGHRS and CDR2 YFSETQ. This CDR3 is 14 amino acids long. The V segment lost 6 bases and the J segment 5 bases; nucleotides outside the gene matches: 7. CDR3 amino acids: CASMEAGGHNEQFF. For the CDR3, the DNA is TGCGCCAGCATGGAGGCGGGGGGTCACAATGAGCAGTTCTTC.

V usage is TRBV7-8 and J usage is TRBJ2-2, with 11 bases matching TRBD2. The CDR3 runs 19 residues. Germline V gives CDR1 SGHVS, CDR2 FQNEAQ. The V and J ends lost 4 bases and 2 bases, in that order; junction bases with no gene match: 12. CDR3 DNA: TGTGCCAGCAGCTCCTTAGCGGGGGGGATTCTTTTAAACACCGGGGAGCTGTTTTTT. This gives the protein CASSSLAGGILLNTGELFF.

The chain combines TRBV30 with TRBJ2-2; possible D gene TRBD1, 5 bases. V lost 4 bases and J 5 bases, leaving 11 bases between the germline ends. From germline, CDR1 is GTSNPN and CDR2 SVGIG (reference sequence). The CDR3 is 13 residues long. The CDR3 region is CAWKRGKTGELFF. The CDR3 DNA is TGTGCCTGGAAAAGGGGCAAGACCGGGGAGCTGTTTTTT.

CDR3 bases: TGTGCCAGCAGCCAAGAAGGGACTAGCAAAAGCACAGATACGCAGTATTTT. Protein: CASSQEGTSKSTDTQYF. This chain joins TRBV4-2 and TRBJ2-3, with 9 bases identical to TRBD2. V shed 0 bases, J shed 0 bases, and the junction held 4 bases outside the gene matches. This CDR3 contains 17 residues. Germline V gives CDR1 LGHNA, CDR2 YNFKEQ.